The sequence of this T cell receptor beta chain was determined in a study of regulatory T cells in long-lasting Graves disease. This sample's time point: newly diagnosed GD, antithyroid drugs for less than 3 months. The TCR library was made from RNA that had been extracted from PBMCs in TRIzol. Many counts were recorded for this clonotype. V lost 0 bases and J lost 9; bases outside the gene matches: 8. This CDR3 spans 17 amino acids. Germline loops: CDR1 SEHNR, CDR2 FQNEAQ (reference sequence). HTBI primers from iRepertoire and Arm-PCR of CDR3 regions yielded the TCR beta libraries. TCRdb re-called the multiplex PCR reads with MiXCR, one entry per CDR3 protein. The data hold some 250,000 distinct CDR3 sequences, with 18% observed a single time. The same sample was also used in a study of T cells in Graves' hyperthyroidism and ophthalmopathy.

The source material was peripheral blood mononuclear cells (PBMCs), sampled at new diagnosis, from a patient treated with antithyroid drugs. The receptor's source is a woman younger than 45 with Graves disease. The V call is TRBV7-9, the J call TRBJ2-3; 14 bases agree with TRBD2. The CDR3 sequence: CASSLALGTSGGKTQYF. The CDR3 nucleotides read TGTGCCAGCAGCTTAGCTCTTGGGACTAGCGGGGGTAAGACGCAGTATTTT.